The 29 T cell receptor beta chains below were found in one sample sequenced in a study of graft-versus-host responses after intestinal transplantation. Which antigens these TCRs recognize remains unknown. Repertoires were generated with immunoSEQ multiplex PCR, while TCRdb's copy carries only in-frame clones and drops some. This sample has 70,000 or so clones, with under 90% found just once. This material consisted of unstimulated CD4+ T cells sorted from spleen or lymph node cells, taken before transplant. The receptors shown here come from a human donor who was the organ donor for an intestinal transplant.

The chain is built from TRBV19 and TRBJ2-2, with D maybe TRBD1 (6 bases). V lost 11 bases and J lost 2, with 15 bases in between. The CDR3 is 14 amino acids. Looked up from germline, CDR1 is LNHDA and CDR2 is SQIVND (reference sequence). This CDR3 is CASRTDANTGELFF. In DNA form, the CDR3 reads TGTGCCTCCCGGACAGACGCAAACACCGGGGAGCTGTTTTTT.

The chain carries TRBV5-6 and TRBJ2-3; 12 bases agree with TRBD2. V gave up 1 base and J gave up 3 bases; unmatched junction bases: 12. CDR1 is SGHDT and CDR2 is YYEEEE in the germline V gene. This CDR3 has 19 residues. DNA for the CDR3: TGTGCCAGCAGCTTGTCCGGGCTAGCGGGGGGGCGGTTGACAGATACGCAGTATTTT. Translated, it gives CASSLSGLAGGRLTDTQYF.

The chain employs TRBV19 and TRBJ2-7; TRBD1 matches 8 bases. This CDR3 contains 9 residues. Per germline, CDR1 LNHDA and CDR2 SQIVND (reference sequence). The CDR3 DNA reads as TGTGCCAGTAGTACGACAGGGGCCGTC. Its protein is CASSTTGAV.

The chain employs TRBV30 and TRBJ1-2, with 9 nucleotides matching TRBD1. The CDR3 has 15 residues. V shed 0 bases and J 8 bases; nucleotides not matched to a gene: 10. CDR1 is GTSNPN and CDR2 is SVGIG in the germline V gene (reference sequence). Here the CDR3 reads CAWSVVRGTGNGYTF. The CDR3, as DNA: TGTGCCTGGAGTGTGGTCCGTGGGACAGGGAACGGCTACACCTTC.

Written as DNA, the CDR3 is TGTGCCAGCAGCGTAGCGGCAGGGCAAGAAGAAAAACTGTTTTTT. It translates to CASSVAAGQEEKLFF. V gene TRBV9 combines with J gene TRBJ1-4; possible D gene TRBD1, 5 bases. Germline V gives CDR1 SGDLS, CDR2 YYNGEE. V lost 0 bases and J 8 bases, leaving 14 bases between the germline ends. This CDR3 is 15 amino acids long.

This sequence joins TRBV28 and TRBJ2-7; the D is unclear. Germline V gene sequence: CDR1 MDHEN, CDR2 SYDVKM. The CDR3 covers 12 residues. V was pared by 10 bases and J by 2 bases, with 12 bases between. This CDR3 reads CATQQTPYEQYV. The CDR3 nucleotides are TGTGCCACCCAACAGACCCCCTACGAGCAGTACGTC.

The genes are TRBV19 and TRBJ1-6; D ambiguous. This CDR3 has 16 residues. Trimming removed 4 bases at V and 0 bases at J, with 10 bases between. The germline CDR1 and CDR2 sequences are LNHDA and SQIVND (reference sequence). CDR3 in amino acids: CASSTPGSSYNSPLHF. In DNA, the CDR3 is TGTGCCAGTAGTACCCCGGGGAGCTCCTATAATTCACCCCTCCACTTT. The entire variable domain, with the rest obtained from reference TRBV19 and TRBJ1-6, is as follows: DGGITQSPKYLFRKEGQNVTLSCEQNLNHDAMYWYRQDPGQGLRLIYYSQIVNDFQKGDIAEGYSVSREKKESFPLTVTSAQKNPTAFYLCASSTPGSSYNSPLHFGNGTRLTVT.

V and J are TRBV6-1 and TRBJ2-2; the D gene is possibly TRBD2 (6 bases). CDR1 and CDR2 (germline): MNHNS, SASEGT. V was pared by 5 bases and J by 1 base, with 8 bases between. The CDR3 is 14 residues long. CDR3 sequence (DNA): TGTGCCAGCAGTAGACTAGTGAACACCGGGGAGCTGTTTTTT. This encodes CASSRLVNTGELFF.

The V and J genes are TRBV5-8 and TRBJ1-1; D gene unclear. Germline loops: CDR1 SGHTS, CDR2 YDEGEE. This CDR3 has 15 residues. Trimming stripped 3 bases from V and 3 bases from J, with 15 bases between. The CDR3 DNA reads as TGTGCCAGCAGCTCCGCCCTCCAGAGGGACACTGAAGCTTTCTTT. Translation gives CASSSALQRDTEAFF.

This chain connects TRBV5-4 to TRBJ2-1; the match to TRBD2 covers 9 bases. The germline CDR1 and CDR2 sequences are SGHNT and YYREEE (reference sequence). The CDR3 has 17 amino acids. Trimming cost V 0 bases and J 2 bases; bases outside gene matches: 6. The CDR3 region is CASSLGGGALAYNEQFF. As DNA, the CDR3 is TGTGCCAGCAGCTTGGGCGGGGGGGCTCTCGCCTACAATGAGCAGTTCTTC.

The CDR3 nucleotides are TGTGCCAGCAGCCAAGCAGGGTACACTGAAGCTTTCTTT. It specifies CASSQAGYTEAFF. This chain links TRBV4-2 with TRBJ1-1, with D perhaps TRBD1 (5 bases). This CDR3 is built from 13 residues. V lost 1 base and J lost 3, with 6 bases in between. In germline, CDR1 is LGHNA, CDR2 YNFKEQ.

The chain couples TRBV19 to TRBJ1-5; D might be TRBD1 (6 bases). Trimming removed 6 bases at V and 0 bases at J, with 15 bases between. The CDR3 is made up of 16 amino acids. The germline V gene has CDR1 LNHDA and CDR2 SQIVND (reference sequence). The CDR3 is CASRGHSPRSNQPQHF. DNA of the CDR3: TGTGCCAGTAGGGGACACAGCCCACGTAGCAATCAGCCCCAGCATTTT. Complete variable domain (other parts from reference TRBV19 and TRBJ1-5): DGGITQSPKYLFRKEGQNVTLSCEQNLNHDAMYWYRQDPGQGLRLIYYSQIVNDFQKGDIAEGYSVSREKKESFPLTVTSAQKNPTAFYLCASRGHSPRSNQPQHFGDGTRLSIL.

This CDR3 reads CASSGTTGDQYF. CDR3 nucleotide sequence: TGCGCCAGCAGCGGGACTACCGGAGATCAGTACTTC. The V call is TRBV10-2, the J call TRBJ2-4; TRBD2 agrees at 7 bases. Losses at the gene ends were 6 bases for V and 12 bases for J; bases not matched to a gene: 8. The CDR3 extends over 12 amino acids. Germline V gene lookup returns CDR1 WSHSY and CDR2 SAAADI.

The V call is TRBV6-6, the J call TRBJ2-1; possible D gene TRBD1, 5 bases. The V end lost 6 bases, the J end lost 9 bases, and 12 bases lay between the germline ends. The germline CDR1 and CDR2 sequences are MNHNY and SVGAGI (reference sequence). There are 12 residues in the CDR3. The CDR3 protein is CASSFRDPEQFF. The CDR3 DNA reads as TGTGCCAGCAGCTTCAGGGATCCTGAGCAGTTCTTC.

The J gene is TRBJ2-3, the V gene TRBV11-2, with TRBD2 identical over 11 bases. This CDR3 comprises 15 residues. V shed 5 bases, J shed 6 bases, and the junction held 7 bases outside the gene matches. Germline CDR1 is SGHAT and CDR2 is FQNNGV. The CDR3 bases are TGTGCCAGCAGCCAAAATAGCGGGGGGGGCGATACGCAGTATTTT. This translates into CASSQNSGGGDTQYF.

The gene calls are TRBV2 and TRBJ1-1; no reliable D call. V dropped 8 bases and J dropped 2 bases, with 12 bases sitting between them. The V gene's germline CDR1 is SNHLY and CDR2 FYNNEI. CDR3 size: 13 residues. The CDR3 DNA is TGTGCCAGCCGCATTACAGCTAACACTGAAGCTTTCTTT. This encodes CASRITANTEAFF.

The chain recombines TRBV2 with TRBJ2-3; D possibly corresponds to TRBD2 (7 bases). Germline CDR1 SNHLY, CDR2 FYNNEI. The length of the CDR3 is 16 residues. The V end was cut by 3 bases, the J end by 4 bases, with 17 bases between. Here the CDR3 DNA reads TGTGCCAGCAGTGATGTGGGGGGGGGCCCCTCAGATACGCAGTATTTT. This codes for CASSDVGGGPSDTQYF.

The chain joins TRBV28 to TRBJ2-2, with D maybe TRBD2 (7 bases). V lost 7 bases to trimming and J lost 6 bases, with 18 bases between them. The germline V gene encodes CDR1 MDHEN and CDR2 SYDVKM. The CDR3 length is 15 residues. This CDR3 reads CASMGSPGGPGELFF. DNA of the CDR3: TGTGCCAGCATGGGATCCCCCGGGGGGCCCGGGGAGCTGTTTTTT.

The chain employs TRBV7-9 and TRBJ2-2, with D perhaps TRBD2 (5 bases). The CDR3 totals 14 residues. The germline V and J ends were trimmed by 8 bases and 6 bases, with 16 bases remaining between them. Germline CDR1 reads SEHNR; CDR2 reads FQNEAQ (reference sequence). The CDR3 DNA follows: TGTGCCAGCCGAGTTGAGTGGGGAGCCGGGGAGCTGTTTTTT. Translating it yields CASRVEWGAGELFF.

The chain combines TRBV6-1 with TRBJ2-5; 11 bases line up with TRBD2. V trimming: 10 bases; J trimming: 2 bases; junction bases outside the gene matches: 9. The CDR3 has 15 residues. CDR1 is MNHNS and CDR2 is SASEGT in the germline V gene. Here the CDR3 reads CATRFSGGGQETQYF. The CDR3 coding sequence is TGTGCCACCCGATTTAGCGGGGGGGGACAAGAGACCCAGTACTTC.

This chain links TRBV6-6 with TRBJ2-3; 10 bases fit TRBD1. The germline V gene has CDR1 MNHNY and CDR2 SVGAGI (reference sequence). This CDR3 has 14 residues. V lost 6 bases, J lost 1 base, and 1 base stayed unmatched. DNA of the CDR3: TGTGCCAGCAGGACAGGGGGCGGCACAGATACGCAGTATTTT. It is translated as CASRTGGGTDTQYF.

This chain uses TRBV23-1 with TRBJ1-1; D unresolved. TRBV23-1 carries the ORF label, with uncertain function. V was cut by 0 bases and J by 1 base, with 12 bases left in between. The CDR3 loop spans 16 amino acids. CDR3: CASSQSPTQTNTEAFF. CDR3 DNA: TGCGCCAGCAGTCAATCCCCGACACAGACGAACACTGAAGCTTTCTTT.

The chain uses TRBV11-3 and TRBJ2-1, with D possibly being TRBD1 (7 bases). This CDR3 comprises 16 residues. Germline-derived CDR1 and CDR2 are SGHNT and YENEEA. Trimming stripped 1 base from V and 7 bases from J, with 17 bases between. CDR3 sequence (DNA): TGTGCCAGCAGCTTAGCAGGGGCAGGGGGGAAGAATGAGCAGTTCTTC. As protein: CASSLAGAGGKNEQFF. The full variable domain, completed using reference TRBV11-3 and TRBJ2-1, is EAGVVQSPRYKIIEKKQPVAFWCNPISGHNTLYWYLQNLGQGPELLIRYENEEAVDDSQLPKDRFSAERLKGVDSTLKIQPAELGDSAVYLCASSLAGAGGKNEQFFGPGTRLTVL.

As to this clone: One end of the junction is discordant with germline, which a read error may explain. CDR3 nucleotide sequence: TGTGCCGGCAGCCGCAGGGGGCTTTATGGCTACACCTTC. Protein sequence: CAGSRRGLYGYTF. The chain has TRBV27 and TRBJ1-2; 8 nucleotides agree with TRBD1. Per germline, CDR1 MNHEY and CDR2 SMNVEV (reference sequence). CDR3 length: 13 amino acids.

This chain uses TRBV19 with TRBJ2-1, with D hard to call. V lost 4 bases to trimming and J lost 11 bases, with 15 bases between them. The CDR3 sequence is 13 residues long. CDR1 LNHDA and CDR2 SQIVND come from the germline V gene (reference sequence). CDR3 bases: TGTGCCAGTAGTACACCCTATCGGGTTCAGCAGTTCTTC. Translation: CASSTPYRVQQFF.

The chain is built from TRBV2 and TRBJ2-3, with D unresolved. There are 15 residues in the CDR3. Germline V lookup: CDR1 SNHLY, CDR2 FYNNEI. V dropped 1 base and J dropped 2 bases, with 10 bases sitting between them. CDR3 DNA: TGTGCCAGCAGTGAAGATAGGCAGGCCACAGATACGCAGTATTTT. It translates to CASSEDRQATDTQYF.

The V and J genes are TRBV7-8 and TRBJ1-2; weak D call: TRBD1 (5 bases). V lost 5 bases to trimming and J lost 3 bases, with 10 bases between them. There are 13 residues in the CDR3. CDR1 is SGHVS, CDR2 FQNEAQ, per germline. In nucleotides, the CDR3 is TGTGCCAGCAGCCCCGGGACTGACTATGGCTACACCTTC. Encoded protein: CASSPGTDYGYTF. Looking up the rest from reference TRBV7-8 and TRBJ1-2 gives the full variable domain: GAGVSQSPRYKVAKRGQDVALRCDPISGHVSLFWYQQALGQGPEFLTYFQNEAQLDKSGLPSDRFFAERPEGSVSTLKIQRTQQEDSAVYLCASSPGTDYGYTFGSGTRLTVV.

V and J are TRBV5-1 and TRBJ2-7; 8 nucleotides align to TRBD1. In germline, CDR1 is SGHRS, CDR2 YFSETQ. With V trimmed by 0 bases and J by 7 bases, 9 bases remained unmatched. The CDR3 loop spans 15 amino acids. The CDR3 loop is CASSLDGQGSEEQYV. CDR3 coding DNA: TGCGCCAGCAGCTTGGACGGACAGGGTTCGGAGGAGCAGTACGTC.

The J gene is TRBJ2-7, the V gene TRBV6-1; weak D call: TRBD2 (6 bases). The CDR3 totals 16 residues. Germline CDR1 MNHNS, CDR2 SASEGT. V lost 3 bases, J lost 2 bases, and 17 bases lay in between. Here the CDR3 reads CASSDLIAASPYEQYV. The CDR3, as DNA: TGTGCCAGCAGTGACCTAATAGCGGCCAGCCCCTACGAGCAGTACGTC.